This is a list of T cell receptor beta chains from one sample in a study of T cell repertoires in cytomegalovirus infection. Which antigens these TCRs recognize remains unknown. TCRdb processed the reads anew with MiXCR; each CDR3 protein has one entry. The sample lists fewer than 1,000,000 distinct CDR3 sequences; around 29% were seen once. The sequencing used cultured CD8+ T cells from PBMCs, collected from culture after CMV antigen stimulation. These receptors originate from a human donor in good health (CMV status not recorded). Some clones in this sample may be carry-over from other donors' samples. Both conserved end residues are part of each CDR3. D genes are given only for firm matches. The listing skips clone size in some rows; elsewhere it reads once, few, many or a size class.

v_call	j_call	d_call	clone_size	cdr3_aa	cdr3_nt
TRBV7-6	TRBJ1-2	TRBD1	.	CASSLTDLTGVNYGYTF	TGTGCCAGCAGCTTAACCGACCTGACAGGGGTTAACTATGGCTACACCTTC
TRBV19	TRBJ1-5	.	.	CASLHRIAYSNQPQHF	TGTGCCAGTCTTCACAGAATCGCATATAGCAATCAGCCCCAGCATTTT
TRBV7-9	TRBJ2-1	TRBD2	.	CASTRGSNEQFF	TGTGCCAGCACTCGCGGGAGTAATGAGCAGTTCTTC
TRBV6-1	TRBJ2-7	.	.	CASTHRQSLYEQYF	TGTGCCAGCACCCACCGACAGAGTCTCTACGAGCAGTACTTC
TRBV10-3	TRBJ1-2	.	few	CASLATRSPYGYTF	TGTGCCAGCCTTGCGACGAGAAGCCCCTATGGCTACACCTTC
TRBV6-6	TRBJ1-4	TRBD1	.	CASSAGQKNEKLFF	TGTGCCAGCAGTGCGGGACAGAAAAATGAAAAACTGTTTTTT
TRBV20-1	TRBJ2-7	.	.	CSARETGRPIYEQYF	TGCAGTGCTAGAGAAACAGGACGGCCTATCTACGAGCAGTACTTC
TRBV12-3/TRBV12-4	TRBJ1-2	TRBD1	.	CASTPAGTVYGYTF	TGTGCCAGCACTCCCGCCGGGACAGTCTATGGCTACACCTTC
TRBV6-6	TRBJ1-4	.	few	CASSATGFTNEKLFF	TGTGCCAGCAGTGCTACAGGGTTTACTAATGAAAAACTGTTTTTT
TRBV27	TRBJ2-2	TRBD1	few	CASRSRDRMNTGELFF	TGTGCCAGCAGAAGTCGGGACAGGATGAACACCGGGGAGCTGTTTTTT
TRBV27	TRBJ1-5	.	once	CASRGGRYPANNQPQHF	TGTGCCAGCAGGGGTGGCAGGTACCCGGCGAACAATCAGCCCCAGCATTTT
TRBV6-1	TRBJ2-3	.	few	CASSYEGDPADTQYF	TGTGCCAGCAGTTACGAAGGGGACCCCGCAGATACGCAGTATTTT
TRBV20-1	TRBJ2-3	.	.	CSARDPGRGEDTQYF	TGCAGTGCTAGAGATCCCGGCAGGGGAGAAGATACGCAGTATTTT
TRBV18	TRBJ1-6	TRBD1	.	CASSPGRTGGYSPLHF	TGTGCCAGCTCACCAGGACGGACAGGGGGTTACTCACCCCTCCACTTT
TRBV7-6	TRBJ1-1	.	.	CASSLDIRMNTEAFF	TGTGCCAGCAGCTTAGATATACGCATGAACACTGAAGCTTTCTTT
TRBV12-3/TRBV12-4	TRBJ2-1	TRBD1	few	CASTRDRASNEQFF	TGTGCCAGCACCCGAGACAGGGCTAGCAATGAGCAGTTCTTC
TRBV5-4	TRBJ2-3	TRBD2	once	CASPSGVGDTQYF	TGTGCCAGTCCTAGCGGGGTCGGAGATACGCAGTATTTT
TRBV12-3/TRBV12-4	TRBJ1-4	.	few	CASSVGGREKLFF	TGTGCCAGCAGCGTCGGAGGGCGTGAAAAACTGTTTTTT
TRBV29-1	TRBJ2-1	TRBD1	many	CSVEGLRDRDRNEQFF	TGCAGCGTTGAGGGCCTCCGGGACAGGGATCGCAATGAGCAGTTCTTC
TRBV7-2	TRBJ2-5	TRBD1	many	CASSLRPQGVETQYF	TGTGCCAGCAGCTTACGCCCTCAGGGGGTGGAGACCCAGTACTTC
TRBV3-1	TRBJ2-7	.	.	CASSPTENYEQYF	TGTGCCAGCAGCCCGACAGAAAACTACGAGCAGTACTTC
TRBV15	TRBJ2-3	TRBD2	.	CATSTSLAAVDTQYF	TGTGCCACCAGCACTTCACTAGCGGCTGTGGATACGCAGTATTTT
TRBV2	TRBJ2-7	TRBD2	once	CASLYIGRASGDYEQYF	TGTGCCAGCCTTTACATCGGCAGGGCTAGCGGGGACTACGAGCAGTACTTC
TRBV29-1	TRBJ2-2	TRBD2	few	CSVTAGVSTGELFF	TGCAGCGTGACCGCGGGGGTGAGCACCGGGGAGCTGTTTTTT
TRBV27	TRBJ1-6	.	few	CASSSTAGLDTKNKPLHF	TGTGCCAGCAGTTCAACCGCAGGGCTAGATACCAAAAATAAACCCCTCCACTTT
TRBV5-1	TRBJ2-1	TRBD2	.	CASRWEGVEQFF	TGCGCCAGCAGATGGGAGGGCGTTGAGCAGTTCTTC
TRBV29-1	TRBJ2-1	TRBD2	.	CSVETSGAYNEQFF	TGCAGCGTTGAGACTAGCGGGGCCTACAATGAGCAGTTCTTC
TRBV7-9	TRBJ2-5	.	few	CASSQAPPQPRETQYF	TGTGCCAGCAGCCAAGCCCCCCCGCAGCCCCGAGAGACCCAGTACTTC
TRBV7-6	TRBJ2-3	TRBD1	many	CASSPSKDRVADTQYF	TGTGCCAGCAGTCCTTCAAAGGACAGGGTAGCAGATACGCAGTATTTT
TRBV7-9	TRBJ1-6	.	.	CASSFGTLYSPLHF	TGTGCCAGCAGCTTCGGTACCCTCTATTCACCCCTCCACTTT
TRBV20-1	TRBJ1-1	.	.	CSARAVGGGTEAFF	TGCAGTGCTAGAGCCGTCGGGGGTGGCACTGAAGCTTTCTTT
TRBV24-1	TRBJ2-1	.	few	CATSDDLYNEQFF	TGTGCCACCAGTGACGACCTCTACAATGAGCAGTTCTTC
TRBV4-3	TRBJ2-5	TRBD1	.	CASSQVGTGVQETQYF	TGCGCCAGCAGCCAAGTCGGAACAGGGGTTCAAGAGACCCAGTACTTC
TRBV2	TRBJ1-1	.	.	CARDGAGATEAFF	TGTGCCCGTGACGGGGCAGGGGCCACTGAAGCTTTCTTT
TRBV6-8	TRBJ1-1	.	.	CVSSYKAGDTEAFF	TGTGTCAGCAGTTACAAGGCAGGGGACACTGAAGCTTTCTTT
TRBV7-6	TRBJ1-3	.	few	CASSQGYSGNTIYF	TGTGCCAGCAGCCAGGGTTACTCTGGAAACACCATATATTTT
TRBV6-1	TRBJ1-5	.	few	CASSEAGGDNQPQHF	TGTGCCAGCAGTGAAGCAGGGGGGGACAATCAGCCCCAGCATTTT
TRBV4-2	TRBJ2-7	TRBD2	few	CASSQDGASGAPYEQYF	TGTGCCAGCAGCCAAGATGGGGCTAGCGGGGCCCCCTACGAGCAGTACTTC
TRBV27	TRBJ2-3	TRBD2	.	CASTTSGYTNTQYF	TGTGCCAGCACCACTAGCGGATACACGAATACGCAGTATTTT
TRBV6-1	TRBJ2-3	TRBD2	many	CASSTMRLAGAGGDTQYF	TGTGCCAGCAGTACTATGAGACTAGCGGGGGCCGGGGGAGATACGCAGTATTTT
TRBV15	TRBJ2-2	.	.	CATSRKDSWTGELFF	TGTGCCACCAGCAGAAAGGACAGTTGGACCGGGGAGCTGTTTTTT
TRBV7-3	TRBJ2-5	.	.	CASSPKGQEETQYF	TGTGCCAGCAGCCCTAAGGGACAAGAAGAGACCCAGTACTTC
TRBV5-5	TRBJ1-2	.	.	CASSPEGEVYGYTF	TGTGCCAGCAGCCCGGAGGGGGAAGTCTATGGCTACACCTTC
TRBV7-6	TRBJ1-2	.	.	CASSLYQGNYGYTF	TGTGCCAGCAGCTTATATCAGGGGAACTATGGCTACACCTTC
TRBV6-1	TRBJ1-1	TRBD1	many	CASRGAGGWTEAFF	TGTGCCAGCAGAGGAGCAGGGGGCTGGACTGAAGCTTTCTTT
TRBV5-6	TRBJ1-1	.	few	CASSPGLSKGKGMNTEAFF	TGTGCCAGCAGCCCTGGACTGTCCAAGGGCAAGGGCATGAACACTGAAGCTTTCTTT
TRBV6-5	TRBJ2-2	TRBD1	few	CASSYSRDRGNTGELFF	TGTGCCAGCAGTTACTCCCGGGACAGGGGGAACACCGGGGAGCTGTTTTTT
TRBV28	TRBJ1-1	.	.	CASNLGAGTEAFF	TGTGCCAGCAATCTAGGGGCCGGCACTGAAGCTTTCTTT
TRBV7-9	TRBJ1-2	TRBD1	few	CASSPGRDRQDQDGYTF	TGTGCCAGCAGCCCGGGCCGGGACAGGCAGGACCAAGATGGCTACACCTTC
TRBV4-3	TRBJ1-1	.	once	CASSQVGRDEAFF	TGCGCCAGCAGCCAAGTTGGCAGGGATGAAGCTTTCTTT
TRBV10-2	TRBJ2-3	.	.	CASSFPSGTPGGDTQYF	TGCGCCAGCAGTTTCCCCTCCGGGACCCCTGGAGGAGATACGCAGTATTTT
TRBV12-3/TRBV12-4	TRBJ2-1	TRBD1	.	CASSFNLPRTGVDEQFF	TGTGCCAGCAGTTTCAACCTGCCCCGGACAGGGGTCGATGAGCAGTTCTTC